This TCR beta chain was sequenced during a study of post-analysis software for immune sequencing data. General study findings and limits: Five or six TRBV segments, TRBV5-6, TRBV5-1 and TRBV20-1 among them, were found more frequent in patients than controls. Significantly decreased normalized Chao1 diversity was recorded for multiple sclerosis patients relative to controls.

Details on this clonotype: The antigen remains unidentified.

Germline V gene sequence: CDR1 WNHNN, CDR2 SYGVQD (reference sequence). The length of the CDR3 is 13 residues. The ends lost 3 bases at V and 6 bases at J; junction bases unmatched: 5. Presence of unique molecular identifiers characterized the TCR beta cDNA libraries. Via MiXCR, TCRdb re-called the PCR reads, giving one row per CDR3 protein. The table includes hundreds of thousands of distinct CDR3 sequences, about 40% detected once. This clonotype was obtained from a girl aged 2 to 9 with multiple sclerosis. The rearrangement links TRBV10-1 to TRBJ2-7; 7 nucleotides line up with TRBD2. The source material was blood. This CDR3 is CASSEGTKGEQYF. CDR3 nucleotides: TGCGCCAGCAGTGAAGGGACTAAGGGCGAGCAGTACTTC.